The subject of this entry is one T cell receptor beta chain. Antigen specificity is unknown. Germline V gene sequence: CDR1 MNHNS, CDR2 SASEGT. V lost 2 bases to trimming and J lost 8 bases, with 10 bases between them. This CDR3 is 14 amino acids long. This sample stems from a study of OX40 agonist ivuxolimab in advanced cancers. Notes on the study in general: Clonal expansion from baseline to week 6 occurred in both CD4+ and CD8+ T cells. Expanded clones belonging to CD8+ T cells outnumbered, on average, those of CD4+.

Exclusion applied to patients with autoimmune disease history or systemic immunosuppression. Profiled with immunoSEQ multiplex PCR; TCRdb holds only in-frame clones, not every one. This table has about 67,000 clones, around 84% appearing once. This rearrangement joins TRBV6-1 to TRBJ1-6; D call uncertain. This sample comprised CD4+ or CD8+ T cells sorted from blood, obtained in a trial of the OX40 agonist ivuxolimab. The source is an adult with an advanced solid tumor such as melanoma, head and neck, liver or kidney cancer. The CDR3 is CASSEQQRDSPLHF. DNA of the CDR3: TGTGCCAGCAGTGAACAACAGAGGGATTCACCCCTCCACTTT.